Below are 4 T cell receptor beta chains sequenced from a single sample in a study of a mutant IDH1 vaccine in newly diagnosed glioma. Which antigens these TCRs recognize remains unknown. Time point indicated: week 23, last vaccination. Vaccine doses each comprised 300 ug of mutant IDH1 20-mer peptide, with topical imiquimod. This table comes from immunoSEQ multiplex PCR, and its TCRdb copy is limited to in-frame clones, with some not included. The data hold roughly 40,000 clones, with 91% observed a single time. The input for sequencing was PBMCs, taken from a glioma patient whose treatment included an IDH1 peptide vaccine. The receptors were sampled from a middle-aged man with glioma.

The chain has TRBV10-3 and TRBJ2-5; perhaps D is TRBD1 or TRBD2 (5 bases each). The CDR3 is 13 amino acids. CDR1 ENHRY and CDR2 SYGVKD come from the germline V gene. Trimming stripped 9 bases from V and 0 bases from J, with 11 bases between. For the CDR3, the DNA is TGTGCCATTAGCCCGGGACACCAAGAGACCCAGTACTTC. This translates into CAISPGHQETQYF.

CDR3 protein: CASREAAWANSPLHF. In DNA, the CDR3 is TGTGCCAGCAGAGAAGCTGCGTGGGCGAACTCACCCCTCCACTTT. J is TRBJ1-6 and V is TRBV7-2; D unclear. V was shortened by 6 bases and J by 10 bases, with 19 bases between the two germline ends. Germline loops: CDR1 SGHTA, CDR2 FQGNSA. This CDR3 has 15 residues.

The chain links TRBV28 to TRBJ2-5; unclear D gene. Looked up from germline, CDR1 is MDHEN and CDR2 is SYDVKM. This CDR3 spans 11 amino acids. V was pared by 2 bases and J by 4 bases, with 2 bases between. The CDR3 region is CASSLLETQYF. The CDR3 DNA follows: TGTGCCAGCAGTTTACTAGAGACCCAGTACTTC.

V gene TRBV5-4 combines with J gene TRBJ2-5; tentatively, D is TRBD1 (7 bases). V was clipped by 4 bases and J by 5 bases, with 18 bases between them. CDR3 length equals 15 residues. Germline V gene sequence: CDR1 SGHNT, CDR2 YYREEE (reference sequence). The CDR3 is CASSGEGASEETQYF. DNA of the CDR3: TGTGCCAGCAGCGGAGAGGGGGCTAGCGAGGAGACCCAGTACTTC.